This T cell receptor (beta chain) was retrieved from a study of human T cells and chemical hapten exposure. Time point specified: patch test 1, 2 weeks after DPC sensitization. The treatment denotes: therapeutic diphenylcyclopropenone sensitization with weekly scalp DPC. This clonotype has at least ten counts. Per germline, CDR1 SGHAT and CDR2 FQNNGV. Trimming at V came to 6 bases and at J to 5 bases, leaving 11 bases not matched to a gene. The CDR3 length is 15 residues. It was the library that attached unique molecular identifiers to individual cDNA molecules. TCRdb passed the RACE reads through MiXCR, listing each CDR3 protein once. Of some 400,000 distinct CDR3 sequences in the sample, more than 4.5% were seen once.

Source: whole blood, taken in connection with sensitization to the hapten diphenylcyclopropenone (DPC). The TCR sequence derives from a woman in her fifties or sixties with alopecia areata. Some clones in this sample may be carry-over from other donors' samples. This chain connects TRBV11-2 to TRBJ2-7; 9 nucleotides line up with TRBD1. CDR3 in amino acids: CASSSPQGAYHEQYF. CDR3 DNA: TGTGCCAGCAGTTCCCCACAGGGGGCCTACCACGAGCAGTACTTC.